Shown below are 26 T cell receptor beta chains from a single sample sequenced in a study of cytomegalovirus exposure and HLA in healthy donors (dated by TCRdb to the late 2010s). Library preparation was by the immunoSEQ multiplex PCR assay. For the multiplex PCR, a mixture combining 60 forward primers for TCR Vbeta segments and 13 reverse primers for TCR Jbeta segments was used. TCRdb re-hosts the immuneACCESS table, in-frame sequences only. Its copies lack some clones; in the studies checked, an unresolved V gene accounts for under half of them, and the cause for the rest is not known. The sample records 100,000 to 150,000 clones, approximately 81% of which are singletons. The ten most abundant clones make up approximately 4% of the sample. The specimen sequenced was PBMCs. The receptor source for this set is a man aged 18 to 35 in good health and CMV-seropositive.

This clone was counted between two and nine times. V and J are TRBV7-9 and TRBJ1-2; no clear D gene. CDR3 length: 13 residues. V was pared by 4 bases and J by 6 bases, with 12 bases between. Germline V gives CDR1 SEHNR, CDR2 FQNEAQ (reference sequence). As DNA, the CDR3 is TGTGCCAGCAGCTCGGCGAGAGGAGATGGCTACACCTTC. Translating gives CASSSARGDGYTF.

J is TRBJ2-5 and V is TRBV12-5; TRBD1 agrees at 9 bases. The last part of the DNA fits TRBJ2-7 better; the J call may be wrong. Germline V CDR1 and CDR2: LGHNT, FRNRAP. The CDR3 has 14 residues. CDR3 coding DNA: TGTGCTAGTGGCCTGGGACAGGGAATCTACGAGCAGTACTTC. Encoded protein: CASGLGQGIYEQYF.

This sequence joins TRBV7-2 and TRBJ2-3; weak D call: TRBD2 (7 bases). CDR1 is SGHTA and CDR2 is FQGNSA in the germline V gene. This CDR3 is 16 amino acids long. Between the trimmed V and J ends, which lost 1 base and 1 base, there was a span of 12 bases. The CDR3 DNA follows: TGTGCCAGCAGCTTAGACGGGGGGCGACGCACAGATACGCAGTATTTT. It encodes CASSLDGGRRTDTQYF.

The chain is built from TRBV2 and TRBJ2-3; D unclear. CDR1 and CDR2 from the germline V gene are SNHLY and FYNNEI. The CDR3 length is 13 residues. The V end lost 7 bases, the J end lost 1 base, and 9 bases lay between the germline ends. Here the CDR3 reads CASNPIGTDTQYF. The CDR3 DNA sequence: TGTGCCAGCAATCCTATTGGCACAGATACGCAGTATTTT.

V and J are TRBV7-9 and TRBJ1-3; unclear D gene. Germline-derived CDR1 and CDR2 are SEHNR and FQNEAQ (reference sequence). The germline V and J ends were trimmed by 2 bases and 0 bases, with 11 bases remaining between them. The CDR3 is 16 amino acids. For the CDR3, the DNA is TGTGCCAGCAGCTTAAATGAGAGAATCTCTGGAAACACCATATATTTT. Translated, it gives CASSLNERISGNTIYF.

The J gene is TRBJ1-2, the V gene TRBV25-1; 9 bases align to TRBD1. J gave up 8 bases and V 8 bases, and 9 bases lay outside the gene matches. The CDR3 runs 13 residues. Germline assignment: CDR1 MGHDK and CDR2 SYGVNS. DNA for the CDR3: TGTGCCAGCGGGCCGGACAGGGGAGCGGGCTACACCTTC. As protein: CASGPDRGAGYTF.

J is TRBJ1-4 and V is TRBV23-1; TRBD1 matches at 10 bases. TRBV23-1 is identified as an open reading frame with a role that is uncertain. V lost 6 bases to trimming and J lost 10 bases; unmatched junction nucleotides: 8. CDR3 length: 14 residues. CDR3 loop: CASRLGTGVGKLFF. CDR3 nucleotide sequence: TGCGCCAGCAGACTCGGGACAGGGGTCGGAAAACTGTTTTTT.

CDR3 DNA sequence: TGTGCCTGGAGTGTAGCCTCCTTCCGGGGACTAGCGGGGACCGGGGAGCTGTTTTTT. This translates into CAWSVASFRGLAGTGELFF. The J gene is TRBJ2-2, the V gene TRBV30; 13 positions agree with TRBD2. Germline V lookup: CDR1 GTSNPN, CDR2 SVGIG (reference sequence). The J segment lost 5 bases and the V segment lost 0 bases, leaving 12 bases of the junction unmatched. This CDR3 contains 19 residues.

This chain connects TRBV19 to TRBJ2-7; perhaps TRBD1 as D (5 bases). The germline V and J ends were trimmed by 8 bases and 0 bases, with 14 bases remaining between them. Germline V gene lookup returns CDR1 LNHDA and CDR2 SQIVND (reference sequence). The CDR3 loop spans 14 amino acids. In DNA form, the CDR3 reads TGTGCCAGTGCGACAGTGCTTAACTCCTACGAGCAGTACTTC. Encoded protein: CASATVLNSYEQYF.

The rearrangement joins TRBV2 to TRBJ1-5; unclear D gene. Germline-derived CDR1 and CDR2 are SNHLY and FYNNEI. The CDR3 is 14 amino acids. V was shortened by 9 bases and J by 6 bases, with 18 bases between the two germline ends. The CDR3 region is CASRQSDAPQPQHF. The CDR3 DNA reads TGTGCCAGTCGCCAGTCCGATGCCCCTCAGCCCCAGCATTTT.

Comments on this clone: This specimen includes other DNA sequences encoding the same CDR3. This rearrangement joins TRBV29-1 to TRBJ2-7, with 8 bases identical to TRBD1. From germline, CDR1 is SQVTM and CDR2 ANQGSEA. The CDR3 runs 14 residues. Trimming took 7 bases from V and 0 from J; bases not matched to a gene: 8. The CDR3 sequence is CSATGTGDSYEQYF. CDR3 bases: TGCAGCGCAACCGGGACAGGAGACTCCTACGAGCAGTACTTC.

The chain joins TRBV13 to TRBJ2-1, with D possibly being TRBD1 (6 bases). The ends were cut back, 0 bases at V and 4 bases at J, with 13 bases in the middle. The length of the CDR3 is 16 residues. CDR1 is PRHDT and CDR2 is FYEKMQ in the germline V gene (reference sequence). CDR3 sequence: CASSLGPTGRYNEQFF. In nucleotides, the CDR3 is TGTGCCAGCAGCTTAGGCCCAACAGGGAGATACAATGAGCAGTTCTTC.

This clone has a single count. The rearrangement joins TRBV4-2 to TRBJ2-5; D may be TRBD1 (7 bases). V was pared by 0 bases and J by 0 bases, with 23 bases between. The CDR3 loop spans 20 amino acids. CDR1 LGHNA and CDR2 YNFKEQ come from the germline V gene. This CDR3 reads CASSQDFSDWAGGYQETQYF. CDR3 bases: TGTGCCAGCAGCCAAGATTTTTCTGATTGGGCAGGGGGGTACCAAGAGACCCAGTACTTC.

This clone has more than one count but fewer than ten. This chain links TRBV7-2 with TRBJ1-1; D is perhaps TRBD1 (6 bases). Germline CDR1 and CDR2: SGHTA and FQGNSA. This CDR3 region has 15 residues. V gave up 3 bases and J gave up 5 bases, with 16 bases separating them. The CDR3 here is CASSFRAGAGTEAFF. For the CDR3, the DNA is TGTGCCAGCAGCTTCAGGGCGGGGGCGGGAACTGAAGCTTTCTTT.

The chain couples TRBV4-3 to TRBJ2-4; D is perhaps TRBD2 (6 bases). The CDR3 runs 20 residues. Germline loops: CDR1 LGHNA, CDR2 YSLEER. V lost 1 base and J lost 0, with 22 bases in between. CDR3 nucleotide sequence: TGCGCCAGCAGCCAAGCAAAAAACGGCGGGGCGCAGGTAGCCAAAAACATTCAGTACTTC. Protein product: CASSQAKNGGAQVAKNIQYF.

This clone showed up just once. The chain carries TRBV18 and TRBJ1-4; D might be TRBD1 (5 bases). V shed 2 bases and J shed 0 bases, with 10 bases lying between them. Germline-derived CDR1 and CDR2 are KGHSH and LQKENI. This CDR3 has 16 amino acids. The DNA for the CDR3 is TGTGCCAGCTCACCAACGACAGAAGCAACTAATGAAAAACTGTTTTTT. Encoded protein: CASSPTTEATNEKLFF.

Written as DNA, the CDR3 is TGCGCCAGCAGCCTTTTAAAGGGGAGGACAGATACGCAGTATTTT. Its translation is CASSLLKGRTDTQYF. The J gene is TRBJ2-3, the V gene TRBV10-1, with a tentative D call TRBD2 (6 bases). V dropped 6 bases and J dropped 3 bases, with 16 bases sitting between them. This CDR3 has 15 amino acids. Germline V gene lookup returns CDR1 WNHNN and CDR2 SYGVQD (reference sequence).

The gene calls are TRBV2 and TRBJ2-1; TRBD2 is a possible D gene (8 bases). The CDR3 is 16 residues long. V was trimmed by 6 bases and J by 5 bases, leaving 20 bases between them. The germline CDR1 and CDR2 sequences are SNHLY and FYNNEI. DNA for the CDR3: TGTGCCAGCAGCGGGAGGGAGTCCAGGGGGAACAATGAGCAGTTCTTC. Translation gives CASSGRESRGNNEQFF.

The chain uses TRBV6-6 and TRBJ1-2; D may be TRBD1 (5 bases). The CDR3 runs 13 residues. V was shortened by 5 bases and J by 4 bases, with 11 bases between the two germline ends. Germline CDR1 MNHNY, CDR2 SVGAGI (reference sequence). CDR3 sequence (DNA): TGTGCCAGCAGTAAGCAGGGTCCCTATGGCTACACCTTC. As protein: CASSKQGPYGYTF.

The rearrangement joins TRBV7-9 to TRBJ2-3; TRBD1 matches 10 bases. The CDR3 extends over 16 amino acids. Germline trimming cut 3 bases from V and 3 bases from J; bases unmatched to any gene: 6. In germline, CDR1 is SEHNR, CDR2 FQNEAQ (reference sequence). CDR3 amino acids: CASSLTGGRPTDTQYF. For the CDR3, the DNA is TGTGCCAGCAGCTTGACAGGGGGCCGGCCTACAGATACGCAGTATTTT.

As for this clone: Additional DNA sequences in this sample encode the identical CDR3. This sequence joins TRBV19 and TRBJ2-7, with 8 bases identical to TRBD1. The germline V gene encodes CDR1 LNHDA and CDR2 SQIVND (reference sequence). The CDR3 extends over 14 amino acids. With 3 bases clipped from V and 1 base from J, the junction kept 2 bases outside the gene matches. The DNA of the CDR3 is TGTGCCAGTAGTATTGGGACAGGATCCTACGAGCAGTACTTC. The encoded protein is CASSIGTGSYEQYF.

The J gene is TRBJ1-1, the V gene TRBV6-5; tentative D call: TRBD1 (5 bases). The CDR3 is 11 amino acids. V gave up 2 bases and J gave up 11 bases, with 9 bases separating them. Germline loops: CDR1 MNHEY, CDR2 SVGAGI. The CDR3 region is CASSYGAEAFF. DNA of the CDR3: TGTGCCAGCAGTTACGGGGCGGAGGCTTTCTTT.

V gene TRBV5-1 combines with J gene TRBJ2-1; TRBD2 is a possible D gene (6 bases). The CDR3 sequence is 15 residues long. Germline CDR1 SGHRS, CDR2 YFSETQ. Trimming took off 0 bases at V and 6 bases at J, with 13 bases between the two ends. The CDR3 region has the DNA TGCGCCAGCAGCTTGGCCTTGGCGGGGAGCAATGAGCAGTTCTTC. Translated, it gives CASSLALAGSNEQFF.

The chain is built from TRBV6-5 and TRBJ1-6, with D perhaps matching TRBD1 (6 bases). From germline, CDR1 is MNHEY and CDR2 SVGAGI. This CDR3 has 15 residues. V dropped 4 bases and J dropped 8 bases, with 15 bases sitting between them. CDR3 in DNA: TGTGCCAGCAGTTCCGAAGGGGGTAATGATTCACCCCTCCACTTT. Its translation is CASSSEGGNDSPLHF.

This rearrangement joins TRBV6-1 to TRBJ1-5, with a weak D call TRBD1 (5 bases). The germline gives CDR1 MNHNS, CDR2 SASEGT. V dropped 6 bases and J dropped 1 base, with 10 bases sitting between them. The CDR3 runs 14 residues. CDR3 region: CASRQGLSNQPQHF. As DNA, the CDR3 is TGTGCCAGCAGGCAGGGACTAAGCAATCAGCCCCAGCATTTT.

The chain employs TRBV30 and TRBJ2-7; D perhaps matches TRBD1 (6 bases). In germline, CDR1 is GTSNPN, CDR2 SVGIG (reference sequence). Trimming removed 3 bases at V and 0 bases at J, with 18 bases between. This CDR3 region has 16 residues. The CDR3 DNA reads TGTGCCTGGAGCGAGAAGGCAGGGGACCACTCCTACGAGCAGTACTTC. Its protein product is CAWSEKAGDHSYEQYF.